This note documents a single T cell receptor (beta chain) sequence. What it binds is not known. This sample was taken from a study of Graves' ophthalmopathy and Graves' hyperthyroidism. Study in general: At initial diagnosis, peripheral blood was obtained, and this preceded any treatment. Study observations and caveats: Most thyroid clonotypes expanded beyond 0.001 frequency were also found in blood. Discriminating ophthalmopathy from stable hyperthyroidism, a 13-signature model attained a sensitivity of 85% to 90% and a specificity of approximately 81%.

Beta-chain TCR CDR3 regions were amplified from RNA transcripts. HTBI primers primed a first-round RT-PCR, and a second-round multiplex PCR followed. TCRdb reprocessed the multiplex PCR reads via MiXCR and lists one record per CDR3 protein. The sample holds about 620,000 distinct CDR3 sequences, about 20% seen once. Reliance was placed on clinical symptoms, serum thyroxine, TRAb, thyroid ultrasound and orbital computed tomography for diagnosis. The receptor was derived from a woman between 18 and 29 years old with stable Graves' hyperthyroidism. Some clones in this sample may be carry-over from other donors' samples. Specimen: peripheral blood.

CDR3 sequence (DNA): TGTGCCAGCACCCACGGGGGTGAAGAGACCCAGTACTTC. Translated: CASTHGGEETQYF. J is TRBJ2-5 and V is TRBV12-3 or TRBV12-4; tentative D call: TRBD2 (6 bases). The CDR3 runs to 13 residues. V was cut by 7 bases and J by 3 bases, with 12 bases left in between.